The 21 T cell receptor beta chains reported below all come from one sample, sequenced in a study of cytomegalovirus exposure and HLA in healthy donors. The PCR had 60 Vbeta and 13 Jbeta primers. Measured with immunoSEQ multiplex PCR; TCRdb has only the in-frame clones, and not every one. The sample contains 40,000 or so clones, approximately 60% of which appear only once. Material for sequencing was PBMCs. The source is a human donor in good health.

The gene calls are TRBV9 and TRBJ2-3, with 10 bases that match TRBD2. V gave up 2 bases and J gave up 7 bases; unmatched junction bases: 7. Germline V gene sequence: CDR1 SGDLS, CDR2 YYNGEE. The CDR3 totals 15 residues. The CDR3, as DNA: TGTGCCAGCAGCGTCTTAGCGGGAGGAGCCTATACGCAGTATTTT. Translation gives CASSVLAGGAYTQYF.

The chain links TRBV28 to TRBJ1-5; unclear D gene. The CDR3 loop spans 14 amino acids. Trimming took 4 bases from V and 7 from J, leaving 14 bases between them. The germline V gene has CDR1 MDHEN and CDR2 SYDVKM. CDR3 region: CASSSRIGLQPQHF. CDR3 sequence (DNA): TGTGCCAGCAGTTCGCGGATAGGACTCCAGCCCCAGCATTTT.

This clone showed up just a few times. The genes are TRBV27 and TRBJ2-3; possibly TRBD1 for D (5 bases). The CDR3 spans 12 residues. Germline CDR1 MNHEY, CDR2 SMNVEV (reference sequence). With 5 bases removed from V and 6 bases from J, the gap between germline ends came to 9 bases. Here the CDR3 reads CASSPSGDTQYF. CDR3 nucleotide sequence: TGTGCCAGCAGTCCATCAGGGGATACGCAGTATTTT.

The chain recombines TRBV30 with TRBJ1-6, with unresolved D. The V end lost 3 bases, the J end lost 8 bases, and 11 bases lay between the germline ends. The CDR3 is 13 residues long. Germline V gives CDR1 GTSNPN, CDR2 SVGIG (reference sequence). The CDR3 reads CAWRTHQDSPLHF. Written as DNA, the CDR3 is TGTGCCTGGAGGACCCATCAGGATTCACCCCTCCACTTT.

V gene TRBV18 combines with J gene TRBJ1-6, with D possibly being TRBD1 (6 bases). Trimming removed 3 bases from V and 4 bases from J, with 10 bases in between. CDR1 is KGHSH, CDR2 LQKENI, per germline. The CDR3 extends over 15 amino acids. The CDR3 DNA is TGTGCCAGCTCACCGACAGGCGATTATAATTCACCCCTCCACTTT. This translates into CASSPTGDYNSPLHF.

The CDR3 DNA follows: TGCGCCAGCAGCCAAAGTGGGGACAGGGCTAGGGGTGAGACCCAGTACTTC. The encoded protein is CASSQSGDRARGETQYF. The chain joins TRBV4-1 to TRBJ2-5; 9 bases agree with TRBD1. This CDR3 contains 17 residues. Germline V CDR1 and CDR2: MGHRA, YSYEKL. Losses at the gene ends were 2 bases for V and 5 bases for J; bases not matched to a gene: 12.

The J gene is TRBJ2-7, the V gene TRBV28; D is possibly TRBD1 (5 bases). The CDR3 has 15 amino acids. Trimming left V 4 bases short and J 2 bases short, with 15 bases between. The germline V gene encodes CDR1 MDHEN and CDR2 SYDVKM. The CDR3 DNA is TGTGCCAGCAGTTCCGCGACAGCATCTACCTACGAGCAGTACTTC. Protein: CASSSATASTYEQYF.

The chain employs TRBV29-1 and TRBJ1-5; D uncertain. Germline V gene lookup returns CDR1 SQVTM and CDR2 ANQGSEA. The CDR3 covers 13 residues. Trimming stripped 1 base from V and 6 bases from J, with 10 bases between. CDR3 bases: TGCAGCGTTGAAGCGGGTATTGGTCAGCCCCAGCATTTT. Residues: CSVEAGIGQPQHF.

This clone was counted between two and nine times. This chain uses TRBV4-1 with TRBJ1-2, with 7 bases identical to TRBD1. Looked up from germline, CDR1 is MGHRA and CDR2 is YSYEKL. The CDR3 runs to 17 residues. The J segment lost 1 base and the V segment lost 1 base, leaving 9 bases of the junction unmatched. The CDR3 reads CASSQGDTDRDNYGYTF. The CDR3 DNA follows: TGCGCCAGCAGCCAAGGTGACACCGACAGGGATAACTATGGCTACACCTTC.

The rearrangement links TRBV4-3 to TRBJ2-2, with 10 bases aligning to TRBD2. V shed 1 base and J 4 bases; nucleotides not matched to a gene: 6. Germline V gene lookup returns CDR1 LGHNA and CDR2 YSLEER. CDR3 length: 17 residues. CDR3 sequence (DNA): TGCGCCAGCAGCCAAGCTAGCGGGGGCTTCGGCACCGGGGAGCTGTTTTTT. Amino acid sequence: CASSQASGGFGTGELFF.

This chain uses TRBV5-6 with TRBJ1-5; TRBD1 aligns across 10 bases. Looked up from germline, CDR1 is SGHDT and CDR2 is YYEEEE. The CDR3 consists of 17 residues. Trimming took 0 bases from V and 7 from J; bases not matched to a gene: 10. As DNA, the CDR3 is TGTGCCAGCAGCTTGGTTAGAGGACAGGGGGTAGGACAGCCCCAGCATTTT. Protein sequence: CASSLVRGQGVGQPQHF.

The DNA for the CDR3 is TGCGCCAGCAGCATCGGACAAAACACTGAAGCTTTCTTT. It specifies CASSIGQNTEAFF. J is TRBJ1-1 and V is TRBV5-1; D perhaps matches TRBD1 (5 bases). The CDR3 covers 13 residues. The V gene's germline CDR1 is SGHRS and CDR2 YFSETQ. The germline V and J ends were trimmed by 4 bases and 2 bases, with 9 bases remaining between them.

The gene calls are TRBV21-1 and TRBJ2-2; the DNA was not compared with TRBD1, the D call given in the table. TRBV21-1 is reported as a pseudogene. This CDR3 region has 15 residues. The CDR3 sequence: CASSKVQTGCGELFF. The CDR3 bases are TGTGCCAGCAGCAAAGTACAAACAGGGTGCGGGGAGCTGTTTTTT.

J is TRBJ2-3 and V is TRBV9, with 7 bases lining up with TRBD1. Germline V gene lookup returns CDR1 SGDLS and CDR2 YYNGEE. Trimming removed 4 bases from V and 4 bases from J; junction bases left unmatched: 6. The CDR3 runs to 14 residues. Here the CDR3 reads CASSRTGVADTQYF. As DNA, the CDR3 is TGTGCCAGCAGCAGAACAGGGGTCGCAGATACGCAGTATTTT.

This sequence joins TRBV7-9 and TRBJ1-6; the match to TRBD1 covers 8 bases. Germline loops: CDR1 SEHNR, CDR2 FQNEAQ (reference sequence). This CDR3 spans 16 amino acids. After removal of 5 bases from V and 8 bases from J, the junction contained 11 bases not matched to a gene. The CDR3 region has the DNA TGTGCCAGCAGCCAGAGACAGGGGAGAGGGCATTCACCCCTCCACTTT. This encodes CASSQRQGRGHSPLHF. Full variable domain (missing parts from reference TRBV7-9 and TRBJ1-6): DTGVSQNPRHKITKRGQNVTFRCDPISEHNRLYWYRQTLGQGPEFLTYFQNEAQLEKSRLLSDRFSAERPKGSFSTLEIQRTEQGDSAMYLCASSQRQGRGHSPLHFGNGTRLTVT.

The chain recombines TRBV10-3 with TRBJ1-1, with TRBD1 matching 7 bases. Germline-derived CDR1 and CDR2 are ENHRY and SYGVKD. The V gene end was trimmed by 6 bases and the J gene end by 0 bases; junction bases not matched to a gene: 1. The CDR3 spans 13 residues. The CDR3 is CAIRTGLNTEAFF. The CDR3 DNA sequence: TGTGCCATCAGGACAGGGTTGAACACTGAAGCTTTCTTT.

V is TRBV6-6 and J is TRBJ2-5; 10 positions match TRBD1. The germline V gene has CDR1 MNHNY and CDR2 SVGAGI (reference sequence). Losses at the gene ends were 5 bases for V and 4 bases for J; bases not matched to a gene: 1. This CDR3 has 13 amino acids. CDR3 coding DNA: TGTGCCAGCAGTCGGGACAGGGGAGAGACCCAGTACTTC. It yields the protein CASSRDRGETQYF.

This clone rates as medium-sized. The chain uses TRBV6-4 and TRBJ1-5, with 7 bases aligning to TRBD1. The CDR3 spans 21 residues. Germline CDR1 MRHNA, CDR2 SNTAGT. Trimming removed 0 bases from V and 1 base from J; junction bases left unmatched: 18. The CDR3 sequence is CASSDSGRKGRGRGSNQPQHF. CDR3 bases: TGTGCCAGCAGTGACTCTGGCCGCAAGGGAAGGGGGCGAGGAAGCAATCAGCCCCAGCATTTT.

V and J are TRBV9 and TRBJ2-2, with D uncertain. Germline values: CDR1 SGDLS, CDR2 YYNGEE. This CDR3 has 15 residues. V dropped 4 bases and J dropped 1 base, with 11 bases sitting between them. The CDR3 bases are TGTGCCAGCAGCCCCCTAGGTCAGAACACCGGGGAGCTGTTTTTT. Translated: CASSPLGQNTGELFF.

V is TRBV5-1 and J is TRBJ2-7, with D unresolved. CDR1 is SGHRS and CDR2 is YFSETQ in the germline V gene. The V end lost 1 base, the J end lost 3 bases, and 5 bases lay between the germline ends. CDR3 length equals 12 residues. The CDR3 reads CASSLTVYEQYF. In DNA, the CDR3 is TGCGCCAGCAGCTTGACAGTCTACGAGCAGTACTTC.

CDR3 residues: CASSLGAGANTEAFF. CDR3 sequence (DNA): TGCGCCAGCAGCTTGGGTGCTGGGGCGAACACTGAAGCTTTCTTT. The chain carries TRBV5-1 and TRBJ1-1; D may be TRBD1 (5 bases). Trimming pared 0 bases from V and 1 base from J, leaving 10 bases between. Germline CDR1 is SGHRS and CDR2 is YFSETQ. The CDR3 runs 15 residues.